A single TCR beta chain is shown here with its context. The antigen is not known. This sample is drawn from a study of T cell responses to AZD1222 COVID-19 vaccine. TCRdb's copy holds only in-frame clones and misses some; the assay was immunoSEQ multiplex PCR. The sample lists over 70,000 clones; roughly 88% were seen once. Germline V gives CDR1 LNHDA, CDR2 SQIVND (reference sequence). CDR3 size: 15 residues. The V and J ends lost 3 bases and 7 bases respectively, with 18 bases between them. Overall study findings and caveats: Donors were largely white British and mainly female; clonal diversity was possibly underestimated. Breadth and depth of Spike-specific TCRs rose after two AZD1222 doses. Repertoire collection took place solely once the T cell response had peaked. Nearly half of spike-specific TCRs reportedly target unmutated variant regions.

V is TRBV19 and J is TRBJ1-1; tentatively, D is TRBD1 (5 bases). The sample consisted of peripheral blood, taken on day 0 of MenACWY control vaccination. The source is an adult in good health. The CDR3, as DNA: TGTGCCAGTAGTATCCGCGGACGGGGGTTGGGTGAAGCTTTCTTT. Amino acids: CASSIRGRGLGEAFF.